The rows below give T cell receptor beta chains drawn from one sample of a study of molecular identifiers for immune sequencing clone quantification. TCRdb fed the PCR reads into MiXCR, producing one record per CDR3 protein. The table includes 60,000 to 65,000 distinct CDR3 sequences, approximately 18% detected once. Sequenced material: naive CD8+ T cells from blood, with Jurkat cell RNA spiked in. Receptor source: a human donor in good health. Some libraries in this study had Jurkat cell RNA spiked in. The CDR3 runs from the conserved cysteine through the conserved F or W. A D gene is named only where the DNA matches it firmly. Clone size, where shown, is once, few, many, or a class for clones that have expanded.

TGTGCCAGCAGCCGACTCGATAAAAACATTCAGTACTTC	CASSRLDKNIQYF	-	many	TRBV6-1	TRBJ2-4
TGTGCCAGCAGCAGACTAGCGGGAGGTCTCACCGGGGAGCTGTTTTTT	CASSRLAGGLTGELFF	TRBD2	few	TRBV7-6	TRBJ2-2
TGTGCTAGTGGTTTAGACAGGGGTTCCTACGAGCAGTACTTC	CASGLDRGSYEQYF	TRBD1	-	TRBV12-5	TRBJ2-7
TGTGCCAGCAGGATAGGACAGATCTATAATTCACCCCTCCACTTT	CASRIGQIYNSPLHF	-	many	TRBV11-2	TRBJ1-6
TGTGCCAGTAGTATGGCGAGCGGACCCTACGAGCAGTACTTC	CASSMASGPYEQYF	-	many	TRBV19	TRBJ2-7
TGTGCCAGCAGCTTAGAAGACAATATCTACAATGAGCAGTTCTTC	CASSLEDNIYNEQFF	-	few	TRBV13	TRBJ2-1
TGTGCCTGCAGCCAATATTTCGTGGCTAGCGGGAGAGGAACAGATACGCGGTATTTT	CACSQYFVASGRGTDTRYF	TRBD2	few	TRBV5-4	TRBJ2-3
TGTGCCAGCAGCTTAGACCACAGGGGTGAAAAACTGTTTTTT	CASSLDHRGEKLFF	TRBD1	many	TRBV13	TRBJ1-4
TGTGCCAGTAGTATAGAATCGGGACTAGCGGCAGCCTACGAGCAGTACTTC	CASSIESGLAAAYEQYF	TRBD2	many	TRBV19	TRBJ2-7
TGTGCCAGCAGCTTGGAGGACGGAAACATTCAGTACTTC	CASSLEDGNIQYF	-	many	TRBV5-4	TRBJ2-4
TGCAGTGCTAGAGATGAACAGGGGGAGGACGAGCAGTACTTC	CSARDEQGEDEQYF	TRBD1	many	TRBV20-1	TRBJ2-7
TGCGCCAGCAGCTTGGTTCCCGGTGGGGAGACCCAGTACTTC	CASSLVPGGETQYF	-	many	TRBV5-1	TRBJ2-5
TGTGCCACCAGCAGAGATTTGGTCGGGACTAGCGGCCCCCCCGAGGAGTTCTTC	CATSRDLVGTSGPPEEFF	TRBD2	-	TRBV15	TRBJ2-1
TGTGCCAGCAGCCAACCCGGGGGGAACTACGAGCAGTACTTC	CASSQPGGNYEQYF	TRBD2	many	TRBV7-9	TRBJ2-7
TGCGCCAGCAGCCAAGATAGCCAGGACAGTCTAAACACCGGGGAGCTGTTTTTT	CASSQDSQDSLNTGELFF	-	many	TRBV4-1	TRBJ2-2
TGTGCCAGCAGCCCCGGGACGGACGGCTACGAGCAGTACTTC	CASSPGTDGYEQYF	-	many	TRBV7-6	TRBJ2-7
TGTGCCAGCAGTGACATCGGGGGTTCCTACGAGCAGTACTTC	CASSDIGGSYEQYF	-	-	TRBV27	TRBJ2-7
TGCGCCAGCAGCCCCGGGACAGGGGCCATCTCGGGCAATCAGCCCCAGCATTTT	CASSPGTGAISGNQPQHF	TRBD1	many	TRBV5-1	TRBJ1-5
TGTGCCAGCAGCTTTAGGGCCGCGCACCAAGAGACCCAGTACTTC	CASSFRAAHQETQYF	-	many	TRBV7-6	TRBJ2-5
TGCGCCAGCAGCCCAGGACTCAGCTCCTACAATGAGCAGTTCTTC	CASSPGLSSYNEQFF	-	many	TRBV4-3	TRBJ2-1
TGTGCCAGCAGTTCCGGGTGGACTGAAGCTTTCTTT	CASSSGWTEAFF	-	many	TRBV27	TRBJ1-1
TGTGCCAGCAGTTCTTTGGGACTGAACACTGAAGCTTTCTTT	CASSSLGLNTEAFF	-	many	TRBV27	TRBJ1-1
TGTGCCAGCAGCAAATTAGGGCTTCAGGGTGCGTCAAAAAACATTCAGTACTTC	CASSKLGLQGASKNIQYF	-	-	TRBV21-1	TRBJ2-4
TGTGCCAGCAGTCCTACTGGGGCCAACGTCCTGACTTTC	CASSPTGANVLTF	-	many	TRBV12-3/TRBV12-4	TRBJ2-6
TGTGCTAGTGGTTTGGACTGGGCGGGAGGGCCGGAGACCCAGTACTTC	CASGLDWAGGPETQYF	TRBD2	-	TRBV12-5	TRBJ2-5
TGTGCCAGCAGCTTAGCAGTTGCGGGAGTAGATACGCAGTATTTT	CASSLAVAGVDTQYF	TRBD2	many	TRBV7-2	TRBJ2-3
TGTGCCAGCAGCCTTATAAATCAGCCCCAGCATTTT	CASSLINQPQHF	-	many	TRBV27	TRBJ1-5
TGCGCCAGCAGTGCCGGGAGGACCTACGAGCAGTACTTC	CASSAGRTYEQYF	TRBD2	few	TRBV10-1	TRBJ2-7
TGTGCCAGTAGTACCGGACTAGCGGCCAACACCGGGGAGCTGTTTTTT	CASSTGLAANTGELFF	TRBD2	many	TRBV19	TRBJ2-2
TGTGCTAGTGGACCTTCCGTATTGGGACTAGACACCTACAATGAGCAGTTCTTC	CASGPSVLGLDTYNEQFF	TRBD2	few	TRBV12-5	TRBJ2-1
TGTGCCAGCAGCCCCCCAGGAGGGGATCCCTACAATGAGCAGTTCTTC	CASSPPGGDPYNEQFF	-	many	TRBV5-4	TRBJ2-1
TGTGCCAGCGAACCGGGACTAAACACCGGGGAGCTGTTTTTT	CASEPGLNTGELFF	TRBD2	-	TRBV27	TRBJ2-2
TGTGCCAGCAGTTACTCGAGGGTCCGGGGGCCCACAGATACGCAGTATTTT	CASSYSRVRGPTDTQYF	-	many	TRBV6-5	TRBJ2-3
TGTGCCAGCAGCTCCACGTCCGGACCAGAGTTCTTC	CASSSTSGPEFF	-	many	TRBV5-6	TRBJ2-1
TGTGCCAGCAGTCGGCCACGTTGGGAGACCCAGTACTTC	CASSRPRWETQYF	-	many	TRBV28	TRBJ2-5
TGTGCCAGCACCCAGGGACAGAGCCAAGAGACCCAGTACTTC	CASTQGQSQETQYF	TRBD1	many	TRBV7-8	TRBJ2-5
TGTGCCAACTCACCTGCAGGGACTCCCTACAATGAGCAGTTCTTC	CANSPAGTPYNEQFF	-	-	TRBV18	TRBJ2-1
TGTGCCAGCAGTCCGCCGGGGGGTACTGAAGCTTTCTTT	CASSPPGGTEAFF	-	many	TRBV28	TRBJ1-1
TGTGCCAGCAGCTTTACCGCAGACAATGAGCAGTTCTTC	CASSFTADNEQFF	-	many	TRBV7-9	TRBJ2-1
TGTGCCAGGGTACCTCTAGCGGAGGTTTGTAATGAGCAGTTCTTC	CARVPLAEVCNEQFF	TRBD2	many	TRBV19	TRBJ2-1
TGTGCCATCAGTGAGTCCCAGCTACTAGTAGGGAATCAGCCCCAGCATTTT	CAISESQLLVGNQPQHF	-	many	TRBV10-3	TRBJ1-5
TGTGCCAGCAGTTACTCGTCCCGAACTAATCAGCCCCAGCATTTT	CASSYSSRTNQPQHF	-	few	TRBV6-2/TRBV6-3	TRBJ1-5
TGTGCCAGCAGTTTAGGCACCGCGAGGGGAAGACTGTTTTTT	CASSLGTARGRLFF	-	-	TRBV27	TRBJ1-4
TGCAGTGCTAGCGTTGGGACACAGTATAGCAATCAGCCCCAGCATTTT	CSASVGTQYSNQPQHF	-	many	TRBV20-1	TRBJ1-5
TGCGCCAGCAGCCGGACGGGACAAGCGAACACTGAAGCTTTCTTT	CASSRTGQANTEAFF	-	many	TRBV4-1	TRBJ1-1
TGCAGTGCAGCCGGCGTGGGGGGAAGGTCCTACAATGAGCAGTTCTTC	CSAAGVGGRSYNEQFF	-	many	TRBV20-1	TRBJ2-1
TGTGCCAGCAGCACGACAGGGTACATACTGTTTTTT	CASSTTGYILFF	TRBD1	many	TRBV7-9	TRBJ1-4
TGTGCCAGTAGTGATAGCGGGATTTGGTATGAGCAGTTCTTC	CASSDSGIWYEQFF	TRBD2	few	TRBV19	TRBJ2-1
TGTGCCAGTACCCCGGGACGATTGAACACCGGGGAGCTGTTTTTT	CASTPGRLNTGELFF	-	many	TRBV7-9	TRBJ2-2
TGTGCCAGCAGCTTAGCGAACTACGAGCAGTACTTC	CASSLANYEQYF	-	-	TRBV7-9	TRBJ2-7
TGTGCCAGCAGGGAGGACAGGGGTTACACCGGGGAGCTGTTTTTT	CASREDRGYTGELFF	TRBD1	many	TRBV6-6	TRBJ2-2
TGTGCCAGCAGCCCAGCACTAGCGGGAATCAATGAGCAGTTCTTC	CASSPALAGINEQFF	TRBD2	few	TRBV7-9	TRBJ2-1
TGTGCCAGCAGCTTCTCCGGGACAGGGGGCGCAAGCTCTGGGGCCAACGTCCTGACTTTC	CASSFSGTGGASSGANVLTF	TRBD1	many	TRBV5-5	TRBJ2-6
TGCAGCGTTGAGGGCAGGGATAACTATGGCTACACCTTC	CSVEGRDNYGYTF	-	-	TRBV29-1	TRBJ1-2
TGCAGTGCTAGAGCGTCTGGAGGAGCAACCTACAATGAGCAGTTCTTC	CSARASGGATYNEQFF	-	many	TRBV20-1	TRBJ2-1
TGTGCCAGCAGTTTGATGGTAAACAATGGGCAGTTCTTC	CASSLMVNNGQFF	-	-	TRBV28	TRBJ2-1
TGCAGTGCTACCCCCTCCAACACTGAAGCTTTCTTT	CSATPSNTEAFF	-	many	TRBV20-1	TRBJ1-1
TGTGCCAGCAGTTACTCACAGGCTTACTCTGGAAACACCATATATTTT	CASSYSQAYSGNTIYF	-	many	TRBV6-6	TRBJ1-3
TGCAGTGCTAGAGATTCGGCTAAAACTAGCACAGATACGCAGTATTTT	CSARDSAKTSTDTQYF	-	many	TRBV20-1	TRBJ2-3
TGCGCCAGCAGCCAAATGGGGGATCGAAACACCATATATTTT	CASSQMGDRNTIYF	-	-	TRBV4-3	TRBJ1-3